What follows are 21 T cell receptor beta chains derived from one specimen sequenced in a study of blood T cell repertoires in COVID-19. Clones were read by immunoSEQ multiplex PCR, and TCRdb kept only the in-frame ones, dropping some. The table shows roughly 330,000 clones, with 70% to 90% occurring only once. The sequencing input was PBMCs or T cells enriched from blood (not recorded which). The receptors derive from a young woman who had recovered from COVID-19.

This chain's CDR3 is CASTSGLTNEKLFF. CDR3 nucleotide sequence: TGTGCCAGTACTTCAGGGTTGACTAATGAAAAACTGTTTTTT. The rearrangement links TRBV19 to TRBJ1-4; a weak D match, TRBD1 (5 bases). The CDR3 contains 14 residues. V was cut by 7 bases and J by 2 bases, with 11 bases left in between. Germline V gene sequence: CDR1 LNHDA, CDR2 SQIVND (reference sequence).

The J gene is TRBJ1-2, the V gene TRBV7-2; 7 bases fit TRBD1. Germline CDR1 and CDR2: SGHTA and FQGNSA. The J segment lost 5 bases and the V segment lost 1 base, leaving 16 bases of the junction unmatched. There are 18 residues in the CDR3. The chain's CDR3 is CASSLGSARGRSSYGYTF. DNA for the CDR3: TGTGCCAGCAGCTTAGGTTCCGCCAGGGGGAGATCGTCGTATGGCTACACCTTC.

This chain connects TRBV10-3 to TRBJ1-5; D is uncertain. V shed 5 bases and J shed 4 bases, with 6 bases lying between them. Germline CDR1 is ENHRY and CDR2 is SYGVKD. The CDR3 runs to 12 residues. Here the CDR3 reads CAISPGNQPQHF. The CDR3 coding sequence is TGTGCCATCAGTCCAGGAAATCAGCCCCAGCATTTT.

The chain joins TRBV15 to TRBJ2-3, with TRBD1 identical over 10 bases. This CDR3 is 18 amino acids long. V dropped 2 bases and J dropped 4; count of bases not matched to a gene: 12. Germline V lookup: CDR1 LNHNV, CDR2 YYDKDF (reference sequence). The CDR3, as DNA: TGTGCCACCAGCAGACCCACGGCGGGACAGGGGTTGCCAGATACGCAGTATTTT. Translation gives CATSRPTAGQGLPDTQYF.

DNA for the CDR3: TGCGCCAGCAGCTTGGGTCCGGGGAGGCGTCAAGAGACCCAGTACTTC. Its translation: CASSLGPGRRQETQYF. V and J are TRBV5-1 and TRBJ2-5; possible D gene TRBD2, 6 bases. The length of the CDR3 is 16 residues. The germline V gene encodes CDR1 SGHRS and CDR2 YFSETQ. The V and J ends lost 0 bases and 2 bases respectively, with 14 bases between them.

The CDR3 nucleotides read TGTGCCAGCAGTTTCACAGGGGAGACCTATGGCTACACCTTC. Translation: CASSFTGETYGYTF. V gene TRBV6-5 combines with J gene TRBJ1-2; 7 nucleotides align to TRBD1. The junction had 6 bases not matched to a gene; V was cut back by 4 bases and J by 4 bases. This CDR3 region has 14 residues. CDR1 is MNHEY and CDR2 is SVGAGI in the germline V gene.

The J gene is TRBJ1-1, the V gene TRBV6-5; D not resolved. V was trimmed by 7 bases and J by 5 bases, leaving 8 bases between them. CDR3 length: 11 amino acids. Germline lookup yields CDR1 MNHEY and CDR2 SVGAGI. The CDR3 DNA follows: TGTGCCAGCACGGAGGGAACTGAAGCTTTCTTT. Translated: CASTEGTEAFF.

This clone was seen just once. Different DNA sequences within this sample yield the same CDR3. The chain recombines TRBV14 with TRBJ1-2, with 8 positions matching TRBD1. CDR3 length: 13 amino acids. V lost 4 bases to trimming and J lost 4 bases; unmatched junction nucleotides: 2. Germline CDR1 and CDR2: SGHDN and FVKESK. The chain's CDR3 is CASSPDRVYGYTF. CDR3 coding DNA: TGTGCCAGCAGCCCGGACAGGGTCTATGGCTACACCTTC.

Concerning this clone itself: Its ends do not fully match the called genes, so a read error is possible. The CDR3 nucleotides read TGCAGTGCTAGTTTGGGGACAGGGGGCTACGAGCAGCACTTC. Translated: CSASLGTGGYEQHF. This sequence joins TRBV20-1 and TRBJ2-7, with TRBD1 matching 12 bases. The CDR3 loop spans 14 amino acids. The germline gives CDR1 DFQATT, CDR2 SNEGSKA (reference sequence).

The rearrangement joins TRBV7-3 to TRBJ2-2, with D perhaps matching TRBD1 (5 bases). The CDR3 loop spans 14 amino acids. Per germline, CDR1 SGHTA and CDR2 FQGTGA. Between the trimmed V and J ends, which lost 1 base and 7 bases, there was a span of 10 bases. CDR3 in DNA: TGTGCCAGCAGCTTAAACTTAGGGGTCGGGGAGCTGTTTTTT. As protein: CASSLNLGVGELFF.

This chain links TRBV13 with TRBJ2-3, with 9 positions matching TRBD2. Trimming cost V 2 bases and J 0 bases; bases outside gene matches: 9. Germline loops: CDR1 PRHDT, CDR2 FYEKMQ (reference sequence). The CDR3 spans 18 residues. CDR3 in DNA: TGTGCCAGCAGCTTATGGGGAGGTAGCGGGGGAAGCACAGATACGCAGTATTTT. Translated, it gives CASSLWGGSGGSTDTQYF.

The V call is TRBV6-2 or TRBV6-3, the J call TRBJ2-2; D gene unclear. Germline values: CDR1 MNHEY, CDR2 SVGEGT. CDR3 length: 14 residues. The V gene lost 2 bases and the J gene lost 6 bases, with 10 bases spanning the gap. Here the CDR3 reads CASSYEALSGELFF. The CDR3 DNA reads TGTGCCAGCAGTTACGAGGCCCTCTCCGGGGAGCTGTTTTTT.

The chain couples TRBV2 to TRBJ1-5; D uncertain. V was cut by 5 bases and J by 0 bases, with 8 bases left in between. This CDR3 contains 14 residues. Germline V gives CDR1 SNHLY, CDR2 FYNNEI. CDR3 region: CASSLTNSNQPQHF. For the CDR3, the DNA is TGTGCCAGCAGTTTGACAAATAGCAATCAGCCCCAGCATTTT.

The gene calls are TRBV7-2 and TRBJ1-2, with TRBD1 identical over 9 bases. Germline V gene lookup returns CDR1 SGHTA and CDR2 FQGNSA. This CDR3 has 15 amino acids. V gave up 5 bases and J gave up 5 bases; unmatched junction bases: 9. The CDR3 DNA sequence: TGTGCCAGCAGCCCCCAGGGACAGGGAACATATGGCTACACCTTC. Protein sequence: CASSPQGQGTYGYTF.

This clone occurred a few times. The CDR3 sequence: CASSRRGTNYGYTF. The CDR3 bases are TGTGCCAGCAGCAGGAGAGGGACTAACTATGGCTACACCTTC. The rearrangement joins TRBV27 to TRBJ1-2; the D is unclear. CDR3 length: 14 amino acids. Trimming left V 6 bases short and J 0 bases short, with 11 bases between. CDR1 and CDR2 (germline): MNHEY, SMNVEV (reference sequence).

The chain's CDR3 is CASTSAGSGELFF. The CDR3 DNA follows: TGTGCCAGCACCTCCGCGGGGTCCGGGGAGCTGTTTTTT. The V call is TRBV6-6, the J call TRBJ2-2; tentative D call: TRBD2 (6 bases). CDR3 length: 13 amino acids. Germline V gene data show CDR1 as MNHNY and CDR2 as SVGAGI (reference sequence). Trimming shortened V by 7 bases and J by 6 bases, and 12 bases separated the two germline ends.

This clone was counted a few times. The CDR3 reads CAISESGQGERPQHF. CDR3 bases: TGTGCCATCAGTGAGTCGGGTCAGGGGGAGCGGCCCCAGCATTTT. The chain couples TRBV10-3 to TRBJ1-5, with 7 bases identical to TRBD1. Germline CDR1 and CDR2: ENHRY and SYGVKD. The CDR3 is 15 amino acids. With V trimmed by 0 bases and J by 9 bases, 8 bases remained unmatched.

This clone was counted a single time. The chain is built from TRBV10-2 and TRBJ1-3; no definite D call. The CDR3 length is 12 residues. V lost 8 bases to trimming and J lost 4 bases, with 9 bases between them. The germline gives CDR1 WSHSY, CDR2 SAAADI. The CDR3 spells CASQEAGNTIYF. Written as DNA, the CDR3 is TGCGCCAGCCAAGAAGCCGGAAACACCATATATTTT.

The chain carries TRBV10-3 and TRBJ1-1; D unresolved. V gave up 10 bases and J gave up 7 bases, with 19 bases separating them. The CDR3 sequence is 13 residues long. Germline V gene data show CDR1 as ENHRY and CDR2 as SYGVKD. CDR3 bases: TGTGCCACCCTTGGCCGGGAGTGGGGTGAAGCTTTCTTT. Amino acids: CATLGREWGEAFF.

The V call is TRBV25-1, the J call TRBJ2-5; D uncertain. This CDR3 region has 14 residues. V was shortened by 6 bases and J by 0 bases, with 11 bases between the two germline ends. Germline assignment: CDR1 MGHDK and CDR2 SYGVNS. The CDR3 bases are TGTGCCAGCAGCCCCCAGGAAAACCAAGAGACCCAGTACTTC. It is translated as CASSPQENQETQYF.

The chain has TRBV10-2 and TRBJ2-7; a weak D match, TRBD2 (6 bases). There are 12 residues in the CDR3. CDR1 and CDR2 (germline): WSHSY, SAAADI. The V end was cut by 0 bases, the J end by 7 bases, with 7 bases between. Here the CDR3 DNA reads TGCGCCAGCAGTGAGTCGGGGGGTGAGCAGTACTTC. Residues: CASSESGGEQYF.